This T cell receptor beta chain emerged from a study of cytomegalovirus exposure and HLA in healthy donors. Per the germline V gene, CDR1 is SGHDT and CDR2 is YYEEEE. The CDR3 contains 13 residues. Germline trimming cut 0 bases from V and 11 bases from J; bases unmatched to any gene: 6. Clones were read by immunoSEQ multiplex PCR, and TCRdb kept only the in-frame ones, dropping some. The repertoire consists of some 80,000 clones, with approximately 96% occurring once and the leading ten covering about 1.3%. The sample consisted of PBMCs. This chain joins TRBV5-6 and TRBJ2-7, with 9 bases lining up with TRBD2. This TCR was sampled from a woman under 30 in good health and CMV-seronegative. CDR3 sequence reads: CASSLGSAGGKYF. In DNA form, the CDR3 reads TGTGCCAGCAGCTTGGGGTCTGCGGGAGGGAAGTACTTC.